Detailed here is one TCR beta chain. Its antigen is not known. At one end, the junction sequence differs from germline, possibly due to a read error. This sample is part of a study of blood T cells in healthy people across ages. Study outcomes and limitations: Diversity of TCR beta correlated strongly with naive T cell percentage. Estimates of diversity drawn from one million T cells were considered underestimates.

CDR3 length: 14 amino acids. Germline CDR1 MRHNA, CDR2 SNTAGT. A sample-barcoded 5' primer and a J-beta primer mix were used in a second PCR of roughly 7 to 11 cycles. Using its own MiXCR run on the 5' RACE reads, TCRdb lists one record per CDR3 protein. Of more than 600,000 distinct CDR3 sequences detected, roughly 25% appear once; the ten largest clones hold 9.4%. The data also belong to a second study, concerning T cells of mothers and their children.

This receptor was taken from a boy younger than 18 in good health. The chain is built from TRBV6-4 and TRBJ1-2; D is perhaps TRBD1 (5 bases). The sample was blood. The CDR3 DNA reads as TGTGCCGGCAGTGACTCTCCAGGGAGTGGTGGCTACACCTTC. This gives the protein CAGSDSPGSGGYTF.